The clone carrying this T cell receptor (beta chain) came up many times. Its antigen remains unidentified. The CDR3 consists of 12 residues. Per germline, CDR1 SGHTA and CDR2 FQGNSA. Trimming cost V 7 bases and J 4 bases, with 8 bases left between them. This record comes from a study of T cells after yellow fever vaccination. Conversion of TCR transcripts into cDNA relied on 5'RACE template switching, which added a universal primer site and UMIs. TCRdb re-derived calls from the 5' RACE reads in MiXCR, one entry per CDR3 protein. The sample includes about 29,000 distinct CDR3 sequences, over 4.5% seen only once; the top ten take about 41%. Study findings and constraints: Weaker in magnitude, the secondary response showed a faster peak on day 5 versus 15.

The sequence derives from a man aged 30 to 45 who received the YFV17D yellow fever vaccine. The J gene is TRBJ2-1, the V gene TRBV7-2; no definite D call. The sample was CD8+ T cells sorted from PBMCs, taken 10 days after the yellow fever booster vaccination. In nucleotides, the CDR3 is TGTGCCAGCAACTCACCGTACAATGAGCAGTTCTTC. It encodes CASNSPYNEQFF.